This T cell receptor beta chain emerged from a study of T cells after yellow fever vaccination. For the study at large: The authors prepared low-cell-number fractions using SMART-Seq v4 Ultra Low Input. Overall study results and limits: Sorted repertoires could include abundant contaminating clonotypes from bulk cells.

This clonotype was seen a handful of times. The CDR3 extends over 15 amino acids. Germline CDR1 MNHEY, CDR2 SVGAGI. The J segment lost 7 bases and the V segment lost 2 bases, leaving 2 bases of the junction unmatched. TCRdb passed the 5' RACE reads through MiXCR, listing each CDR3 protein once. Of more than 30,000 distinct CDR3 sequences in the sample, around 7% were seen once. The receptor's source is a man between 18 and 29 years old who received the YFV17D yellow fever vaccine. This chain uses TRBV6-5 with TRBJ1-6, with TRBD1 identical over 10 bases. The specimen was PBMCs, either bulk or a sorted T-cell subset (CD4+, CD8+, memory, or dextramer-sorted; not recorded which), collected on the day of the first yellow fever vaccination. CDR3: CASSYTGQGNSPLHF. For the CDR3, the DNA is TGTGCCAGCAGTTACACGGGACAGGGGAATTCACCCCTCCACTTT.